The 7 T cell receptor beta chains given below trace back to one sample, sequenced in a study of blood T cells in healthy people across ages. Then a second PCR, running roughly 7 to 11 cycles, was carried out with a sample-barcoded 5' primer and a J-beta primer mix. TCRdb itself ran the 5' RACE reads through MiXCR, one entry per CDR3 protein. The table has about 830,000 distinct CDR3 sequences, approximately 67% seen once; the top ten hold about a quarter. Sequencing was carried out using blood. The receptors shown here come from a man in his thirties or forties in good health.

The chain uses TRBV6-2 or TRBV6-3 and TRBJ1-1; D gene unclear. Trimming cost V 8 bases and J 3 bases, with 7 bases left between them. Germline lookup yields CDR1 MNHEY and CDR2 SVGEGT. The CDR3 sequence is 11 residues long. This CDR3 reads CASAGHTEAFF. The CDR3 nucleotides read TGTGCCAGCGCCGGGCACACTGAAGCTTTCTTT.

This chain uses TRBV20-1 with TRBJ1-2; possible D gene TRBD1, 6 bases. The CDR3 spans 14 residues. The V end lost 6 bases, the J end lost 0 bases, and 14 bases lay between the germline ends. Germline CDR1 is DFQATT and CDR2 is SNEGSKA (reference sequence). CDR3: CSARTVNPNYGYTF. Here the CDR3 DNA reads TGCAGTGCAAGGACAGTAAATCCTAACTATGGCTACACCTTC.

A single count supports this clonotype. The chain uses TRBV15 and TRBJ2-7, with D hard to call. The CDR3 is made up of 14 amino acids. The germline V gene has CDR1 LNHNV and CDR2 YYDKDF (reference sequence). V was pared by 1 base and J by 0 bases, with 7 bases between. CDR3 protein: CATSRGKSSYEQYF. CDR3 DNA: TGTGCCACCAGCAGAGGGAAAAGCTCCTACGAGCAGTACTTC.

This clonotype was detected a few times. This sequence joins TRBV27 and TRBJ2-3; 7 nucleotides line up with TRBD2. Trimming at V came to 10 bases and at J to 0 bases, leaving 16 bases not matched to a gene. CDR1 and CDR2 (germline): MNHEY, SMNVEV (reference sequence). CDR3 length: 17 residues. The CDR3 here is CATCGSGVATSTDTQYF. Here the CDR3 DNA reads TGTGCCACCTGCGGGAGCGGGGTGGCTACTAGCACAGATACGCAGTATTTT.

This clonotype was counted a few times. This chain connects TRBV6-6 to TRBJ1-6; tentatively, D is TRBD1 (5 bases). The CDR3 spans 16 residues. Deletions cut 2 bases from V and 7 bases from J, with 15 bases between. Germline values: CDR1 MNHNY, CDR2 SVGAGI (reference sequence). The CDR3: CASSYAMGRGNSPLHF. The CDR3 DNA reads TGTGCCAGCAGTTACGCAATGGGGCGGGGGAATTCACCCCTCCACTTT.

The sample holds one count of this clonotype. The chain couples TRBV28 to TRBJ1-5, with D possibly TRBD1 on 6 matching bases. V gave up 10 bases and J gave up 2 bases, with 12 bases separating them. The CDR3 has 13 residues. Per the germline V gene, CDR1 is MDHEN and CDR2 is SYDVKM. CDR3 sequence: CATRTARNQPQHF. As DNA, the CDR3 is TGTGCCACGCGGACAGCTCGCAATCAGCCCCAGCATTTT.

This chain uses TRBV20-1 with TRBJ2-3; 10 bases agree with TRBD2. The CDR3 runs 14 residues. Trimming at V came to 3 bases and at J to 4 bases, leaving 4 bases not matched to a gene. Germline lookup yields CDR1 DFQATT and CDR2 SNEGSKA (reference sequence). CDR3 sequence reads: CSASSTSGADTQYF. CDR3 nucleotide sequence: TGCAGTGCTAGCTCCACTAGCGGGGCAGATACGCAGTATTTT.